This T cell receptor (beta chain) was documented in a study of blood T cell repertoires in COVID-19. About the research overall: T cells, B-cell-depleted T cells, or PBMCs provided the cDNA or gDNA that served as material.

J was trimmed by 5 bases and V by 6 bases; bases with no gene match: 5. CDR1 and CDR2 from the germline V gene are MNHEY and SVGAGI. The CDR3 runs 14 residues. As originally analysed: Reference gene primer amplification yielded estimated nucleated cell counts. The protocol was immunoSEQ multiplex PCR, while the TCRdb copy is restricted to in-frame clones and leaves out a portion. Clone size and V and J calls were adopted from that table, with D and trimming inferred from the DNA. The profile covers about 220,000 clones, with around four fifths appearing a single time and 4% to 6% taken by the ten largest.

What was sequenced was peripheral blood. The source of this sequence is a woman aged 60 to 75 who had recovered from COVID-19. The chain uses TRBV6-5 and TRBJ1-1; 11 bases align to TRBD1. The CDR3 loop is CASSPDRGQTEAFF. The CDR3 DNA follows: TGTGCCAGCAGCCCGGACAGGGGGCAAACTGAAGCTTTCTTT.